This T cell receptor beta chain was recovered during a study of cytomegalovirus exposure and HLA in healthy donors. Primers for the PCR totalled 60 Vbeta and 13 Jbeta. Sequenced by immunoSEQ multiplex PCR; TCRdb stores in-frame clones only, minus some. The table has some 77,000 clones, 70% to 85% seen once. Concerning this clone: The target antigen is unknown.

Study-wide points: Follow-up analysis seemed to connect common viral pathogens with several of the most significant clusters identified.

The CDR3 spans 14 residues. With V trimmed by 0 bases and J by 2 bases, 2 bases remained unmatched. Germline V gene lookup returns CDR1 SGHKS and CDR2 YYEKEE (reference sequence). J is TRBJ2-7 and V is TRBV5-5, with 7 bases matching TRBD2. The specimen sequenced was PBMCs. This clonotype originated in a man between 25 and 39 years old in good health and CMV-seronegative. Here the CDR3 reads CASSLERGPYEQYF. The CDR3 DNA reads TGTGCCAGCAGCTTGGAGCGGGGCCCCTACGAGCAGTACTTC.